Sequencing of this TCR beta chain was carried out in a study of cytomegalovirus exposure and HLA in healthy donors. On the study more broadly: The 95 to 150 validation repertoires used the same platform as the roughly 620 first-cohort repertoires, a later analysis reported. Study-wide findings and caveats: The majority of TCR sequences were rare, yet some public TCRs appeared in many donors. Reports showed the classifier diagnosing cytomegalovirus status with high specificity and sensitivity.

Points on this clone: Its target is not known.

The CDR3 extends over 17 amino acids. CDR1 is KGHSH, CDR2 LQKENI, per germline. With V trimmed by 3 bases and J by 7 bases, 10 bases remained unmatched. The data were produced by immunoSEQ multiplex PCR, yet TCRdb's version contains in-frame clones alone and is incomplete. Among roughly 70,000 clones, roughly 94% were seen once, and the ten largest hold less than 2%. The TCR originated in a man aged 18 to 29 in good health and CMV-seropositive. V usage is TRBV18 and J usage is TRBJ2-3, with 13 bases that match TRBD2. The sample was PBMCs. This CDR3 reads CASSPQERTSGSYTQYF. Here the CDR3 DNA reads TGTGCCAGCTCACCTCAAGAGCGGACTAGCGGGAGCTATACGCAGTATTTT.